This T cell receptor beta chain was profiled in a study of shared clonotypes between healthy human individuals (dated by TCRdb to the early 2020s). For context, the study as a whole: A few men and a couple of women, aged 18 to 49 years, made up the cohort. Per donor, three plates each were used for CD4 naive and CD4 memory, two for CD8 naive, and one for CD8 memory. The study deeply sequenced blood TCR repertoires of about 5 healthy adults to estimate repertoire size and the extent of clonotype sharing between individuals. Each donor's leukapheresis produced roughly between roughly 0.94 and 9.5 billion PBMCs. To increase sequencing depth and limit assay-specific biases, TCR repertoire library preparation and sequencing were carried out by different laboratories using diverse techniques. Overall results and qualifications from the work: Higher generation probabilities were observed for clonotypes shared by all four sorted-subset donors than for non-shared clonotypes. Sampling was restricted to blood, and TCR repertoires in tissues likely differ from the TCR repertoires found in blood. Approximately 5% of naive CD4, 3.5% of naive CD8, approximately 2.2% of memory CD4, and around 0.42% of memory CD8 clonotypes were shared across a few donors. Rarefaction of sorted-subset datasets indicated incomplete sequencing despite the large sequencing depth. The small number of donors limited the genetic and exposure-history diversity represented. Based on pairwise subsampling, the degree of clonotype sharing among donors was expected to be affected by sequencing depth. Naive subsets generally had larger estimated clonotype richness than memory subsets did.

V has 0 bases trimmed and J has 0 bases trimmed; junction bases matching no gene number 7. The CDR3 starts with the cysteine, ends with the phenylalanine, and has 17 residues. Kept here is only the CDR3 DNA, which spans 51 bases and is read in frame from base 1. The CDR1 and CDR2 encoded by the germline V gene (reference sequence) are MNHEY and SMNVEV. Donors were healthy HIV-negative adults with no recently reported acute infections or vaccinations. Every donor was a Caucasian adult living in Nashville, Tennessee, USA. CD4+ T cells were enriched by magnetic negative selection, after which naive cells were positively selected on CD45RA and the negative fraction was taken as the memory subset. Blood was collected by leukapheresis, and PBMCs were isolated by Ficoll-Histopaque density gradient centrifugation and then cryopreserved in liquid nitrogen vapor phase. Analytical flow cytometry was used to check the purity and quantity of each magnetically sorted T cell population. Each sorted fraction had its genomic DNA isolated and then quantified by UV absorbance on a Nanodrop 2000c.

Using the deep immunoSEQ assay, multiplex PCR amplified TCR CDR3 regions from genomic DNA. Extracted genomic DNA from each cell subset was distributed evenly across all wells of several immunoSEQ 96-well plates, and each plate was treated as a replicate. For sorted subsets, each replicate PCR was loaded with approximately 0.2 ug genomic DNA, equivalent to 25,000 to 30,000 T cell genomes. Purified libraries were quantified with a Qubit 3.0 fluorometer, sized on a Bioanalyzer 2100, and re-quantified with the KAPA Library Quantification kit. Each immunoSEQ 96-well plate was sequenced on its own single-read 150-cycle Illumina NextSeq 550 flow cell. On the study's bioinformatics: The immunoSEQ output contained only junctional sequences without quality scores, so filtering could not match that applied to full-length reads. To assign V/J genes and CDR3, sequences were annotated using PyIR, a Python wrapper for IgBLAST v1.9, with IMGT germline references. Reads were removed for weak V/J assignments (E-value above 1e-6), missing CDR3, stop codons, out-of-frame junctions, or ambiguous translated residues. V3J clonotypes were defined by identical inferred V gene, J gene, and CDR3 amino acid sequence. The percentage overlap between two repertoires was calculated by dividing the number of shared unique clonotypes by the size of the smaller repertoire. Richness of each repertoire was evaluated using RTK rarefaction, the Chao1 estimator, and Recon v2.1 estimates of unobserved clonotypes. OLGA was used to compute generation probabilities for all TCRbeta clonotypes that the gDNA method yielded from several donors. Drawn from immuneACCESS, this table holds only the in-frame rearrangements with V and J called that TCRdb kept. Clones are partly lost; checked studies trace under half to an unresolved V gene and leave the rest unexplained. That table supplies the V and J calls and clone size; D and trimming were determined from the DNA. The sample table shows over a million clones, and about 84% are seen once. Of the sample, around 0.61% is held by the ten largest clones.

This clone was found many times. The antigen it recognizes is unknown. No base quality information exists; no much larger clone differs at one position. The receptor comes from a man younger than 30 in good health. Some clones in this sample may be carry-over from other donors' samples. Recombination connected TRBV27 to TRBJ2-7, with 8 middle bases fitting TRBD2. Sequenced sample: memory CD4+ T cells from PBMCs. The cell subset or site tag for this specimen amounts to: CD45RA-negative fraction. The CDR3 loop reads CASSLSASGYGSYEQYF. The DNA sequence reads TGTGCCAGCAGTTTATCGGCTAGCGGGTACGGCTCCTACGAGCAGTACTTC.